What follows is one T cell receptor beta chain and its context. As yet, its antigen is unknown. This entry belongs to a study of persistence of HIV-infected CD4 T cells. Sequencing used immunoSEQ version 4 in survey mode. Sequencing was performed with immunoSEQ multiplex PCR; in TCRdb, only in-frame clones are kept and a portion is missing. Here the sample spans about 43,000 clones, 70% to 90% being singletons. Nonspecific anti-CD3/anti-CD28 bead stimulation represents the broad CD4+ T cell repertoire. Sorting of responding CD4+ T cells relied on upregulated CD40 ligand together with CD69. The CDR3 has 13 residues. Germline V gene lookup returns CDR1 MNHEY and CDR2 SVGAGI. V lost 6 bases to trimming and J lost 7 bases; unmatched junction nucleotides: 5.

The rearrangement joins TRBV6-5 to TRBJ2-1; TRBD1 matches at 8 bases. Specimen: CD4+ T cells sorted from PBMCs after approximately 19-hour stimulation, collected from a patient who received antiretroviral therapy. The TCR originated in an adult man with HIV who was CMV-seropositive. The CDR3, as DNA: TGTGCCAGCAGGAGGACAGGGAAAAATGAGCAGTTCTTC. Amino acid sequence: CASRRTGKNEQFF.